The rows below give T cell receptor beta chains drawn from one sample of a study of shared clonotypes between healthy human individuals. TCRdb's table, derived via immunoSEQ multiplex PCR, lists solely in-frame clones and lacks some. The sample records more than 2,000,000 clones, around 94% being singletons. Specimen: naive CD4+ T cells sorted from blood. Source of these receptors: a young man in good health. The CDR3 runs from the conserved cysteine through the conserved F or W.

TRBJ2-1 16 TRBV10-3 CAISNSLSGTNNEQFF
TRBJ2-7 13 TRBV7-9 CASSLGTPYEQYF
TRBJ1-2 15 TRBV7-2 CASSLAAADFYGYTF
TRBJ1-3 15 TRBV11-2 CASSWGQGFGNTIYF
TRBJ1-2 13 TRBV6-5 CASARDRVDGYTF
TRBJ1-5 13 TRBV30 CAWSVGENQPQHF
TRBJ1-5 12 TRBV6-9 CARYEKRQPQHF
TRBJ2-3 16 TRBV9 CASSVRTSGGSDTQYF
TRBJ2-1 15 TRBV10-3 CAINWTGHFYNEQFF
TRBJ2-7 14 TRBV6-1 CASSAGTRSYEQYF
TRBJ2-7 13 TRBV27 CASSRIGHYEQYF
TRBJ2-3 12 TRBV29-1 CSVEGGGDTQYF
TRBJ2-7 17 TRBV13 CASSSTSGGKSSYEQYF
TRBJ1-5 16 TRBV6-1 CASSEASGTAGQPQHF
TRBJ1-1 11 TRBV6-5 CASIEQGEAFF
TRBJ2-7 12 TRBV30 CAWSALNYEQYF
TRBJ1-1 12 TRBV19 CASGQVHTEAFF
TRBJ2-3 16 TRBV18 CASSPQAAISTDTQYF
TRBJ2-3 16 TRBV5-1 CASSSLSGGATDTQYF
TRBJ1-1 15 TRBV19 CASSIRGYPNTEAFF
TRBJ2-4 13 TRBV7-9 CASSLAGGNIQYF
TRBJ1-5 15 TRBV6-1 CASTSMLYSNQPQHF
TRBJ2-4 11 TRBV28 CASSSRNIQYF
TRBJ1-6 15 TRBV28 CASQTLGQGFSPLHF
TRBJ2-3 16 TRBV29-1 CSVDGGEQISTDTQYF
TRBJ2-1 14 TRBV7-2 CASSTRGGVVEQFF
TRBJ2-3 12 TRBV30 CAWSVGSNTQYF
TRBJ1-6 15 TRBV10-3 CAISEYRLGDSPLHF
TRBJ2-5 11 TRBV6-1 CASDRAETQYF
TRBJ1-2 16 TRBV4-3 CASSQDLGGGNYGYTF
TRBJ1-2 13 TRBV7-9 CASSHRGVEGYTF
TRBJ2-7 17 TRBV5-1 CASSLGTTAGGYYEQYF
TRBJ2-2 14 TRBV5-1 CASRNRFDTGELFF
TRBJ2-2 12 TRBV19 CASSRFTGELFF
TRBJ1-4 15 TRBV4-1 CASVAWVSTNEKLFF
TRBJ1-5 15 TRBV7-2 CASSRQGLNNQPQHF
TRBJ1-2 16 TRBV2 CASSGRYAGSSYGYTF
TRBJ1-1 15 TRBV18 CASSPSGLMNTEAFF
TRBJ1-1 15 TRBV23-1 CASSQFPDLVPQAFF
TRBJ1-5 13 TRBV2 CASRRDSNQPQHF
TRBJ2-3 14 TRBV5-4 CASSLTAPTDTQYF
TRBJ2-5 15 TRBV5-1 CASSLAGGRQETQYF
TRBJ2-2 15 TRBV2 CASTGDRENTGELFF
TRBJ2-5 14 TRBV5-8 CASSLAAYQETQYF
TRBJ2-3 14 TRBV5-4 CASSPGLDTDTQYF
TRBJ2-1 14 TRBV7-2 CASSLAGVYNEQFF
TRBJ1-6 12 TRBV5-6 CASSLPGTAENF
TRBJ1-4 16 TRBV2 CASITPSAGGLEKLFF
TRBJ2-3 15 TRBV6-5 CASSLQGQGTDTQYF
TRBJ2-7 11 TRBV7-2 CASRDSYEQYF